These 27 T cell receptor beta chains share one sample of origin, sequenced in a study of vaccination effects on CD4 cells after COVID-19. Here immunoSEQ multiplex PCR was the method, and the copy in TCRdb shows in-frame clones only, minus some. This sample yields tens of thousands of clones, of which around 72% are seen a single time; 3.5% to 4.5% belongs to the top ten. Prior to sequencing, the ViraFEST assay stimulated PBMC with viral peptide pools, which expanded the antigen-specific CD4+ T cells. CD4+ T cells were isolated after around 10 days of culture. The vaccine recipients had no prior SARS-CoV-2 infection, with negative nucleocapsid antibodies. No antigen has been assigned to these receptors. This material consisted of CD4+ T cells from PBMCs cultured with HCoV-OC43 spike peptides, taken before COVID-19 vaccination. Subset defined: HCoV-OC43 spike overlapping peptide pool stimulation. These receptors originate from a human donor who received a COVID-19 vaccine.

This clone ranks as medium-sized. V usage is TRBV6-5 and J usage is TRBJ1-2, with 7 bases identical to TRBD1. CDR1 MNHEY and CDR2 SVGAGI come from the germline V gene. V lost 6 bases to trimming and J lost 4 bases; unmatched junction nucleotides: 8. The CDR3 runs 14 residues. CDR3 residues: CASRSTGQVYGYTF. CDR3 in DNA: TGTGCCAGCAGATCGACAGGGCAAGTCTATGGCTACACCTTC.

The V gene is TRBV5-1, the J gene TRBJ2-3; the D is unclear. The CDR3 has 15 residues. V was trimmed by 0 bases and J by 0 bases, leaving 8 bases between them. The germline gives CDR1 SGHRS, CDR2 YFSETQ. The DNA for the CDR3 is TGCGCCAGCAGCTTGGCGCCAGTAAGCACAGATACGCAGTATTTT. It is translated as CASSLAPVSTDTQYF.

The chain carries TRBV9 and TRBJ1-6, with 7 bases fitting TRBD1. J gave up 5 bases and V 4 bases, and 9 bases lay outside the gene matches. CDR1 is SGDLS and CDR2 is YYNGEE in the germline V gene. The CDR3 length is 16 residues. DNA of the CDR3: TGTGCCAGCAGCCCCCAAGGGACAGCAAATAATTCACCCCTCCACTTT. Protein: CASSPQGTANNSPLHF.

This clone turned up a few times. The CDR3 DNA sequence: TGTGCCAGCCCGCTGGACCAGTACTTC. Its protein product is CASPLDQYF. The rearrangement joins TRBV19 to TRBJ2-5; D unresolved. Trimming stripped 9 bases from V and 10 bases from J, with 9 bases between. This CDR3 is built from 9 residues. In germline, CDR1 is LNHDA, CDR2 SQIVND (reference sequence).

CDR3 residues: CASSPRTGFLETQYF. In nucleotides, the CDR3 is TGTGCCAGCAGCCCCCGGACAGGGTTTCTGGAGACCCAGTACTTC. The rearrangement links TRBV7-3 to TRBJ2-5, with TRBD1 matching 8 bases. The CDR3 covers 15 residues. The trim removed 5 bases at V and 5 bases at J, leaving 10 bases unmatched. CDR1 SGHTA and CDR2 FQGTGA come from the germline V gene.

This clone was detected only once. The chain employs TRBV9 and TRBJ1-6; 9 bases are shared with TRBD1. J was trimmed by 6 bases and V by 5 bases; bases with no gene match: 9. The CDR3 is made up of 16 amino acids. Germline V lookup: CDR1 SGDLS, CDR2 YYNGEE. CDR3: CASSLTGGAGNSPLHF. The CDR3 bases are TGTGCCAGCAGTCTTACAGGGGGCGCGGGTAATTCACCCCTCCACTTT.

The V and J genes are TRBV7-2 and TRBJ2-3; D not certain. The CDR3 spans 14 residues. Between the trimmed V and J ends, which lost 3 bases and 6 bases, there was a span of 13 bases. Germline V gives CDR1 SGHTA, CDR2 FQGNSA. CDR3 sequence: CASSFDPYRDTQYF. DNA for the CDR3: TGTGCCAGCAGCTTTGACCCCTACCGGGATACGCAGTATTTT. Variable domain in full (rest from reference TRBV7-2 and TRBJ2-3): GAGVSQSPSNKVTEKGKDVELRCDPISGHTALYWYRQSLGQGLEFLIYFQGNSAPDKSGLPSDRFSAERTGGSVSTLTIQRTQQEDSAVYLCASSFDPYRDTQYFGPGTRLTVL.

This clone showed up just a few times. The genes are TRBV20-1 and TRBJ1-4; no definite D call. Deletions cut 6 bases from V and 11 bases from J, with 10 bases between. Germline CDR1 is DFQATT and CDR2 is SNEGSKA (reference sequence). This CDR3 contains 10 residues. CDR3 amino acids: CSAEEGKLFF. DNA for the CDR3: TGCAGTGCGGAGGAAGGGAAACTGTTTTTT.

The CDR3 coding sequence is TGTGCCAGCAGCCAAGGTTACGAGCAGTACGTC. The encoded protein is CASSQGYEQYV. The chain joins TRBV14 to TRBJ2-7; no reliable D call. Trimming took 1 base from V and 4 from J, leaving 2 bases between them. The CDR3 sequence is 11 residues long. In germline, CDR1 is SGHDN, CDR2 FVKESK.

The chain links TRBV7-2 to TRBJ2-3; D gene ambiguous. This CDR3 is 13 amino acids long. Germline loops: CDR1 SGHTA, CDR2 FQGNSA. Trimming left V 6 bases short and J 8 bases short, with 15 bases between. Here the CDR3 DNA reads TGTGCCAGCAGACCACCTTTGACCCCTACGCAGTATTTT. Its translation is CASRPPLTPTQYF.

V is TRBV4-3 and J is TRBJ1-5; 7 bases agree with TRBD1. The CDR3 loop spans 16 amino acids. V gave up 3 bases and J gave up 7 bases; unmatched junction bases: 12. In germline, CDR1 is LGHNA, CDR2 YSLEER. Here the CDR3 reads CASSQEYTGVGQPQHF. CDR3 coding DNA: TGCGCCAGCAGCCAGGAATATACAGGGGTAGGGCAGCCCCAGCATTTT.

The chain has TRBV7-3 and TRBJ2-2, with 11 positions matching TRBD2. CDR1 and CDR2 from the germline V gene are SGHTA and FQGTGA. Trimming removed 0 bases from V and 1 base from J; junction bases left unmatched: 4. There are 18 residues in the CDR3. The CDR3 region has the DNA TGTGCCAGCAGCTTAACTAGCGGGGGGGCCTTGAACACCGGGGAGCTGTTTTTT. This gives the protein CASSLTSGGALNTGELFF.

The rearrangement joins TRBV15 to TRBJ2-3; D might be TRBD2 (7 bases). Germline CDR1 LNHNV, CDR2 YYDKDF (reference sequence). This CDR3 has 15 residues. V lost 0 bases, J lost 3 bases, and 10 bases lay in between. The DNA of the CDR3 is TGTGCCACCAGCAGAGATAGGGGGGGGACAGATACGCAGTATTTT. This encodes CATSRDRGGTDTQYF.

This sequence joins TRBV5-4 and TRBJ2-1; D might be TRBD1 or TRBD2, each matching 5 bases. The germline CDR1 and CDR2 sequences are SGHNT and YYREEE (reference sequence). This CDR3 has 13 residues. The V end was cut by 4 bases, the J end by 6 bases, with 11 bases between. CDR3 coding DNA: TGTGCCAGCAGCCCGGGGACCCTCAATGAGCAGTTCTTC. Residues: CASSPGTLNEQFF.

The gene calls are TRBV27 and TRBJ1-4; D is unclear. This CDR3 is 14 amino acids long. Trimming removed 2 bases at V and 10 bases at J, with 14 bases between. Germline V gene data show CDR1 as MNHEY and CDR2 as SMNVEV (reference sequence). CDR3 in DNA: TGTGCCAGCAGTTTAACGCCCCGGCTTGCAAAACTGTTTTTT. Protein sequence: CASSLTPRLAKLFF.

The chain has TRBV7-3 and TRBJ1-1, with D uncertain. V lost 1 base to trimming and J lost 0 bases, with 12 bases between them. Germline V CDR1 and CDR2: SGHTA, FQGTGA. This CDR3 has 16 residues. The DNA of the CDR3 is TGTGCCAGCAGCTTAAGCCCAACGGTGATGAACACTGAAGCTTTCTTT. As protein: CASSLSPTVMNTEAFF.

The chain uses TRBV2 and TRBJ2-6, with TRBD1 identical over 9 bases. The V and J ends lost 8 bases and 2 bases, in that order; junction bases with no gene match: 7. This CDR3 has 16 amino acids. The germline V gene encodes CDR1 SNHLY and CDR2 FYNNEI. The CDR3 region is CASRKRQGAGANVLTF. The CDR3, as DNA: TGTGCCAGCCGGAAAAGACAGGGGGCTGGGGCCAACGTCCTGACTTTC.

V is TRBV4-2 and J is TRBJ2-4; D remains ambiguous. V lost 0 bases and J 3 bases, leaving 15 bases between the germline ends. Germline-derived CDR1 and CDR2 are LGHNA and YNFKEQ. The length of the CDR3 is 17 residues. CDR3 nucleotides: TGTGCCAGCAGCCAAGATCAGGCACCATCTTTCAAAAACATTCAGTACTTC. This sequence encodes CASSQDQAPSFKNIQYF.

This chain links TRBV18 with TRBJ1-5; no clear D. Germline loops: CDR1 KGHSH, CDR2 LQKENI. Trimming took off 8 bases at V and 1 base at J, with 9 bases between the two ends. The CDR3 is made up of 13 amino acids. The CDR3 region is CASNRESNQPQHF. Written as DNA, the CDR3 is TGTGCCAGCAACCGGGAAAGCAATCAGCCCCAGCATTTT. The full variable domain, rest sourced from reference TRBV18 and TRBJ1-5, is NAGVMQNPRHLVRRRGQEARLRCSPMKGHSHVYWYRQLPEEGLKFMVYLQKENIIDESGMPKERFSAEFPKEGPSILRIQQVVRGDSAAYFCASNRESNQPQHFGDGTRLSIL.

The chain has TRBV5-1 and TRBJ2-5; TRBD1 aligns across 7 bases. Germline V gives CDR1 SGHRS, CDR2 YFSETQ. The CDR3 length is 14 residues. V lost 8 bases, J lost 5 bases, and 12 bases stayed unmatched. The CDR3: CASFQGDGDETQYF. The CDR3 DNA follows: TGCGCCAGTTTCCAGGGGGATGGGGACGAGACCCAGTACTTC.

V and J are TRBV6-1 and TRBJ1-5; the D is unclear. Germline loops: CDR1 MNHNS, CDR2 SASEGT. This CDR3 region has 15 residues. Deletions cut 2 bases from V and 2 bases from J, with 10 bases between. CDR3 nucleotide sequence: TGTGCCAGCAGTGAACAATCCGGGGGCAATCAGCCCCAGCATTTT. Protein product: CASSEQSGGNQPQHF.

Turning to this clone: It is unclear where the CDR3 begins or ends on the DNA, so no DNA is shown, and the CDR3 is as TCRdb lists it. The V gene is TRBV6-5, the J gene TRBJ2-2; whether TRBD2, the table's D call, matches the DNA was not checked. The CDR3 numbers 13 amino acids, ends counted. Germline V CDR1 and CDR2: MNHEY, SVGAGI. CDR3 protein: CASSFLRAGELFF.

This clone was counted once. J is TRBJ1-1 and V is TRBV15; 8 bases are a match to TRBD1. CDR3 length: 18 residues. The junction had 12 bases not matched to a gene; V was cut back by 1 base and J by 2 bases. Germline loops: CDR1 LNHNV, CDR2 YYDKDF (reference sequence). CDR3 region: CATSRGRVGQGPNTEAFF. CDR3 sequence (DNA): TGTGCCACCAGCAGAGGCCGGGTCGGACAGGGTCCTAACACTGAAGCTTTCTTT.

The rearrangement joins TRBV7-8 to TRBJ1-5; TRBD1 matches at 9 bases. There are 15 residues in the CDR3. Germline V gene sequence: CDR1 SGHVS, CDR2 FQNEAQ. The V segment lost 3 bases and the J segment 7 bases; nucleotides outside the gene matches: 7. CDR3 DNA sequence: TGTGCCAGCAGCTTGAATACAGGGGGCAGGCAGCCCCAGCATTTT. Translation: CASSLNTGGRQPQHF.

The rearrangement uses TRBV5-1 and TRBJ1-6, with D hard to call. The CDR3 loop spans 16 amino acids. Looked up from germline, CDR1 is SGHRS and CDR2 is YFSETQ. V was clipped by 1 base and J by 7 bases, with 15 bases between them. CDR3 coding DNA: TGCGCCAGCAGCTTGCTCGGGCCCGGAGCGAATTCACCCCTCCACTTT. It translates to CASSLLGPGANSPLHF. The variable domain in full, with the rest retrieved from reference TRBV5-1 and TRBJ1-6, is KAGVTQTPRYLIKTRGQQVTLSCSPISGHRSVSWYQQTPGQGLQFLFEYFSETQRNKGNFPGRFSGRQFSNSRSEMNVSTLELGDSALYLCASSLLGPGANSPLHFGNGTRLTVT.

The J gene is TRBJ2-3, the V gene TRBV6-4; perhaps TRBD1 as D (6 bases). Looked up from germline, CDR1 is MRHNA and CDR2 is SNTAGT. CDR3 length: 14 amino acids. V shed 2 bases and J shed 0 bases, with 6 bases lying between them. Here the CDR3 DNA reads TGTGCCAGCAGTGACAGGGGGAGCACAGATACGCAGTATTTT. It yields the protein CASSDRGSTDTQYF.

V and J are TRBV12-1 and TRBJ2-7; TRBD2, the table's D call, was not compared with the DNA. TRBV12-1 corresponds to a pseudogene. The CDR3 consists of 13 residues. The CDR3 DNA follows: TGTGCCAGCAGCTTTGTGTATTACTACGAGCAGTACGTC. This sequence encodes CASSFVYYYEQYV.